One and the same sample provided the 10 T cell receptor beta chains below, sequenced in a study of shared clonotypes between healthy human individuals (dated by TCRdb to the early 2020s). Library preparation employed the immunoSEQ multiplex PCR assay. This is the immuneACCESS table as TCRdb keeps it, with only in-frame sequences that have V and J called. A part of the clones is gone; compared with another copy, unresolved V genes explain less than half, and the rest is unexplained. Present in this sample are approximately 1,500,000 clones, nearly 99% of which were seen just once. The biggest ten clones account for roughly 0.4% of the sample. Input material: naive CD4+ T cells sorted from blood. The cell subset or site label of this sample denotes: CD45RA+ positively selected. These TCRs come from a man aged 25 to 45 in good health.

The rearrangement links TRBV21-1 to TRBJ1-5; TRBD1 is taken as the D call from the table, unchecked against the DNA. TRBV21-1 is a documented pseudogene. CDR3 size: 18 residues. CDR3 sequence: CASSKTGWGYYSNQPQHF. The CDR3 DNA is TGTGCCAGCAGCAAGACAGGGTGGGGATATTATAGCAATCAGCCCCAGCATTTT.

The gene calls are TRBV9 and TRBJ2-1, with TRBD2 as a possible D gene (5 bases). The length of the CDR3 is 15 residues. Trimming took 4 bases from V and 4 from J, leaving 15 bases between them. Germline-derived CDR1 and CDR2 are SGDLS and YYNGEE. The CDR3 region is CASSPPGLAYNEQFF. The CDR3 DNA follows: TGTGCCAGCAGCCCCCCTGGGCTAGCTTACAATGAGCAGTTCTTC.

V gene TRBV18 combines with J gene TRBJ2-1; a weak D match, TRBD2 (5 bases). Germline assignment: CDR1 KGHSH and CDR2 LQKENI. The CDR3 runs to 14 residues. The V gene lost 0 bases and the J gene lost 9 bases, with 12 bases spanning the gap. The CDR3 bases are TGTGCCAGCTCACCACCCGGGGTCCGGGGTGAGCAGTTCTTC. Its protein is CASSPPGVRGEQFF.

V gene TRBV4-2 combines with J gene TRBJ2-1; D is ambiguous. This CDR3 spans 14 amino acids. CDR1 is LGHNA and CDR2 is YNFKEQ in the germline V gene. Trimming took off 0 bases at V and 8 bases at J, with 11 bases between the two ends. DNA of the CDR3: TGTGCCAGCAGCCAAGATGGGCTAGTATATGAGCAGTTCTTC. Protein sequence: CASSQDGLVYEQFF.

V and J are TRBV6-5 and TRBJ1-2, with TRBD1 identical over 7 bases. V lost 7 bases, J lost 4 bases, and 3 bases stayed unmatched. The CDR3 totals 12 residues. Germline CDR1 reads MNHEY; CDR2 reads SVGAGI. In nucleotides, the CDR3 is TGTGCCAGCAAACGGGACAGCTATGGCTACACCTTC. It codes for CASKRDSYGYTF.

The chain recombines TRBV5-4 with TRBJ1-3; possible D gene TRBD1, 5 bases. The CDR3 runs 16 residues. Germline V gives CDR1 SGHNT, CDR2 YYREEE (reference sequence). Trimming left V 3 bases short and J 6 bases short, with 19 bases between. Here the CDR3 DNA reads TGTGCCAGCAGCTCGACGGACAATTCTTTAAAAAACACCATATATTTT. Translation: CASSSTDNSLKNTIYF.

J is TRBJ2-3 and V is TRBV2; D tentatively reads TRBD1 or TRBD2 (7 bases each). Trimming left V 5 bases short and J 9 bases short, with 15 bases between. CDR3 length: 13 residues. Germline loops: CDR1 SNHLY, CDR2 FYNNEI. Here the CDR3 reads CASSITGEGTQYF. CDR3 nucleotides: TGTGCCAGCAGTATAACAGGGGAGGGCACGCAGTATTTT. Complete variable domain (other parts from reference TRBV2 and TRBJ2-3): EPEVTQTPSHQVTQMGQEVILRCVPISNHLYFYWYRQILGQKVEFLVSFYNNEISEKSEIFDDQFSVERPDGSNFTLKIRSTKLEDSAMYFCASSITGEGTQYFGPGTRLTVL.

This clone appeared a single time. This chain links TRBV18 with TRBJ2-1, with 9 bases matching TRBD2. Germline trimming cut 5 bases from V and 4 bases from J; bases unmatched to any gene: 6. Germline CDR1 and CDR2: KGHSH and LQKENI. The length of the CDR3 is 15 residues. CDR3 loop: CASSTLAGEYNEQFF. The CDR3 nucleotides read TGTGCCAGCTCAACCTTAGCGGGAGAGTACAATGAGCAGTTCTTC.

V and J are TRBV5-5 and TRBJ2-4; the match to TRBD2 covers 14 bases. CDR1 and CDR2 (germline): SGHKS, YYEKEE (reference sequence). The junction had 6 bases not matched to a gene; V was cut back by 5 bases and J by 8 bases. The CDR3 is 15 residues long. CDR3 nucleotides: TGTGCCAGCAGTGGAGGGACTAGCGGGAGACACATTCAGTACTTC. This encodes CASSGGTSGRHIQYF. The full variable domain, with the rest looked up from reference TRBV5-5 and TRBJ2-4, is DAGVTQSPTHLIKTRGQQVTLRCSPISGHKSVSWYQQVLGQGPQFIFQYYEKEERGRGNFPDRFSARQFPNYSSELNVNALLLGDSALYLCASSGGTSGRHIQYFGAGTRLSVL.

The J gene is TRBJ2-7, the V gene TRBV10-2; D gene uncertain. CDR3 length equals 14 residues. The germline gives CDR1 WSHSY, CDR2 SAAADI. V lost 6 bases and J 5 bases, leaving 17 bases between the germline ends. DNA for the CDR3: TGCGCCAGCAGGGATAACTTGATGAGGAACGAGCAGTACTTC. This gives the protein CASRDNLMRNEQYF.